The sequence of this T cell receptor (beta chain) was determined in a study of T cells in Graves' hyperthyroidism and ophthalmopathy. Study-level background: Once the initial diagnosis was made, peripheral blood was obtained before any treatment.

The CDR3 totals 14 residues. From germline, CDR1 is LNHDA and CDR2 SQIVND (reference sequence). Deletions cut 3 bases from V and 1 base from J, with 10 bases between. The study left out patients who had uncontrolled infection, other autoimmune disease, pregnancy or lactation. There were TCR beta CDR3 regions amplified from RNA transcripts. A first-round RT-PCR of the TCR CDR3 used the HTBI primer set. A single record per CDR3 protein comes from TCRdb applying MiXCR to the multiplex PCR reads. Of 370,000 or so distinct CDR3 sequences listed, roughly 25% were seen once; the top ten hold 70% to 75%. Specimen: blood. This clonotype was sampled from a man aged 50 or older with Graves' hyperthyroidism. The chain uses TRBV19 and TRBJ2-7; D ambiguous. Here the CDR3 reads CASSMARTSYEQYF. DNA for the CDR3: TGTGCCAGTAGTATGGCGCGCACTTCCTACGAGCAGTACTTC.